This TCR beta chain was retrieved from a study of OX40 agonist ivuxolimab in advanced cancers. Whole-study findings and limits: More expanded clones were seen, on average, in CD8+ T cells than in CD4+. Low normalized T-cell clonal expansion was also seen in some nonresponders.

The CDR3 has 17 residues. Deletions cut 5 bases from V and 2 bases from J, with 16 bases between. Germline V gene sequence: CDR1 SGHAT, CDR2 FQDESV (reference sequence). Clones were read by immunoSEQ multiplex PCR, and TCRdb kept only the in-frame ones, dropping some. The repertoire consists of roughly 76,000 clones, with 90% to 95% occurring once and the leading ten covering under 10%. Concerning this clone: Its matching antigen is unknown.

The chain combines TRBV11-1 with TRBJ1-6, with no clear D. Material: CD4+ or CD8+ T cells sorted from blood, obtained in a trial of the OX40 agonist ivuxolimab. This clonotype was obtained from an adult with an advanced solid tumor such as melanoma, head and neck, liver or kidney cancer. Here the CDR3 reads CASSASFPGTYNSPLHF. The CDR3 coding sequence is TGTGCCAGCAGCGCCTCTTTCCCGGGAACCTATAATTCACCCCTCCACTTT.